This TCR beta chain was identified during a study of T cell repertoires in cytomegalovirus infection. Study-wide background: CMV infection and matching HLA type were both indicated by public TCR beta signatures.

For this clonotype: As yet, its antigen is unknown.

One entry per CDR3 protein results from TCRdb running MiXCR on the reads. The sample lists approximately 200,000 distinct CDR3 sequences; approximately 28% were seen once. Overall study findings and caveats: Predominance within the ex vivo response was attributable to HLA-C-restricted CMV-specific TCR beta clonotypes. Carriers of CMV plus the relevant HLA were identified by cumulative public TCR beta family frequency.

The TCR sequence derives from a human donor in good health (CMV status not recorded). Some clones in this sample may be carry-over from other donors' samples. Sequenced sample: PBMCs.

CDR3 loop: CASSSTRNGTGELFF. In DNA, the CDR3 is TGTGCCAGCAGCAGTACTAGGAATGGCACCGGGGAGCTGTTTTTT. V is TRBV11-2 and J is TRBJ2-2; weak D call: TRBD2 (5 bases). The germline V and J ends were trimmed by 5 bases and 4 bases, with 14 bases remaining between them. Germline lookup yields CDR1 SGHAT and CDR2 FQNNGV. The CDR3 spans 15 residues.